The 30 T cell receptor beta chains below come from one sample, sequenced in a study of shared clonotypes between healthy human individuals. CD45RO-negative, CCR7-positively selected cells formed the naive CD8 fraction, excluding terminally differentiated effector memory CD45RA+ cells. Profiling relied on immunoSEQ multiplex PCR, and the TCRdb table lists in-frame clones only, not all of them. The data show roughly 2.1 million clones, roughly 91% seen once. Sequencing input: naive CD8+ T cells from PBMCs. These receptor sequences come from a man aged 18-30 years in good health. Some clones in this sample may be carry-over from other donors' samples.

The chain combines TRBV19 with TRBJ1-1, with D possibly being TRBD1 (5 bases). Per germline, CDR1 LNHDA and CDR2 SQIVND (reference sequence). V lost 1 base and J 1 base, leaving 10 bases between the germline ends. The CDR3 has 15 residues. CDR3 residues: CASSIVWTPNTEAFF. CDR3 bases: TGTGCCAGTAGTATAGTGTGGACACCGAACACTGAAGCTTTCTTT.

This chain connects TRBV28 to TRBJ2-5; D gene unclear. V was clipped by 4 bases and J by 5 bases, with 17 bases between them. Germline CDR1 is MDHEN and CDR2 is SYDVKM. This CDR3 spans 15 amino acids. CDR3 sequence: CASSSHRAPRETQYF. The CDR3 DNA follows: TGTGCCAGCAGTTCACACCGGGCCCCTAGGGAGACCCAGTACTTC.

The chain carries TRBV4-1 and TRBJ1-5, with D possibly TRBD1 on 6 matching bases. From germline, CDR1 is MGHRA and CDR2 YSYEKL. V gave up 4 bases and J gave up 4 bases, with 14 bases separating them. The CDR3 has 15 amino acids. The CDR3, as DNA: TGCGCCAGCAGCCGCCTTACAGGGCCGAATCAGCCCCAGCATTTT. It encodes CASSRLTGPNQPQHF.

The rearrangement links TRBV5-4 to TRBJ1-2; D call uncertain. Per germline, CDR1 SGHNT and CDR2 YYREEE (reference sequence). There are 12 residues in the CDR3. With 9 bases removed from V and 1 base from J, the gap between germline ends came to 10 bases. In DNA form, the CDR3 reads TGTGCCACCGAGGAGGTTAACTATGGCTACACCTTC. Protein product: CATEEVNYGYTF.

The chain has TRBV7-9 and TRBJ2-2, with D unresolved. The CDR3 runs to 15 residues. The V and J ends lost 6 bases and 1 base respectively, with 12 bases between them. Germline values: CDR1 SEHNR, CDR2 FQNEAQ (reference sequence). The CDR3 is CASSGSARNTGELFF. Here the CDR3 DNA reads TGTGCCAGCAGTGGATCGGCGCGGAACACCGGGGAGCTGTTTTTT.

This sequence joins TRBV5-1 and TRBJ2-3; D is undetermined. Deletions cut 4 bases from V and 0 bases from J, with 12 bases between. The CDR3 loop spans 15 amino acids. CDR1 and CDR2 from the germline V gene are SGHRS and YFSETQ. The chain's CDR3 is CASSSRSASTDTQYF. The CDR3 bases are TGCGCCAGCAGCAGCCGATCCGCTAGCACAGATACGCAGTATTTT.

The gene calls are TRBV27 and TRBJ2-3; a weak D match, TRBD1 (5 bases). Trimming pared 6 bases from V and 0 bases from J, leaving 19 bases between. The germline CDR1 and CDR2 sequences are MNHEY and SMNVEV (reference sequence). This CDR3 contains 17 residues. The CDR3 protein is CASSRILTVTSTDTQYF. In DNA, the CDR3 is TGTGCCAGCAGCCGTATCCTGACAGTGACTAGCACAGATACGCAGTATTTT.

The chain is built from TRBV27 and TRBJ2-3, with D perhaps TRBD1 or TRBD2 (5 bases each). The V end lost 6 bases, the J end lost 0 bases, and 13 bases lay between the germline ends. The germline gives CDR1 MNHEY, CDR2 SMNVEV (reference sequence). The CDR3 length is 15 residues. The CDR3 loop is CASSAGTASTDTQYF. The CDR3 DNA sequence: TGTGCCAGCAGCGCCGGGACCGCTAGCACAGATACGCAGTATTTT.

This clone showed up just a few times. J is TRBJ2-1 and V is TRBV11-2; 8 bases align to TRBD2. The germline CDR1 and CDR2 sequences are SGHAT and FQNNGV. Trimming cost V 1 base and J 8 bases; bases outside gene matches: 10. The CDR3 spans 16 residues. Here the CDR3 DNA reads TGTGCCAGCAGCTTAGCGGCGACCGGGACTAGTTATGAGCAGTTCTTC. Translating it yields CASSLAATGTSYEQFF.

This clone occurred once. The chain combines TRBV7-9 with TRBJ2-3; the match to TRBD2 covers 7 bases. J gave up 11 bases and V 0 bases, and 2 bases lay outside the gene matches. CDR1 and CDR2 (germline): SEHNR, FQNEAQ (reference sequence). The CDR3 is 12 residues long. Written as DNA, the CDR3 is TGTGCCAGCAGCTTAGCGGGAGGGGAGCAGTATTTT. Translated, it gives CASSLAGGEQYF.

The rearrangement links TRBV2 to TRBJ1-3; D is uncertain. The CDR3 is 16 residues long. The germline V gene has CDR1 SNHLY and CDR2 FYNNEI. V was cut by 0 bases and J by 4 bases, with 13 bases left in between. CDR3 nucleotides: TGTGCCAGCAGTGAAGCGACCGGGAGACTGGGAAACACCATATATTTT. Protein sequence: CASSEATGRLGNTIYF.

This chain links TRBV6-5 with TRBJ2-1, with 8 bases lining up with TRBD2. Germline V gene sequence: CDR1 MNHEY, CDR2 SVGAGI. This CDR3 region has 16 residues. After removal of 6 bases from V and 2 bases from J, the junction contained 9 bases not matched to a gene. The CDR3 DNA sequence: TGTGCCAGCAGATACCTTCTAGCGGGCACCTACAATGAGCAGTTCTTC. It yields the protein CASRYLLAGTYNEQFF.

This rearrangement joins TRBV10-2 to TRBJ1-1, with D unclear. Deletions cut 3 bases from V and 8 bases from J, with 13 bases between. The CDR3 totals 13 residues. Germline CDR1 WSHSY, CDR2 SAAADI. This CDR3 reads CASSEGIAIEAFF. CDR3 DNA: TGCGCCAGCAGTGAAGGTATAGCAATCGAAGCTTTCTTT.

The chain combines TRBV28 with TRBJ2-7, with D perhaps matching TRBD1 (5 bases). The ends were cut back, 5 bases at V and 3 bases at J, with 8 bases in the middle. CDR1 and CDR2 (germline): MDHEN, SYDVKM. This CDR3 has 12 residues. The CDR3: CASSQGLYEQYF. For the CDR3, the DNA is TGTGCCAGCAGTCAGGGTCTCTACGAGCAGTACTTC.

The rearrangement links TRBV27 to TRBJ1-1; 8 bases line up with TRBD1. V was pared by 7 bases and J by 2 bases, with 9 bases of the junction left unmatched. Germline V lookup: CDR1 MNHEY, CDR2 SMNVEV (reference sequence). CDR3 length equals 15 residues. The CDR3 sequence is CASTNIGTGNTEAFF. Here the CDR3 DNA reads TGTGCCAGCACCAATATCGGGACAGGCAACACTGAAGCTTTCTTT.

V gene TRBV5-1 combines with J gene TRBJ2-1, with 8 bases aligning to TRBD1. J was trimmed by 10 bases and V by 3 bases; bases with no gene match: 3. Germline V gene sequence: CDR1 SGHRS, CDR2 YFSETQ. This CDR3 is 12 amino acids long. DNA for the CDR3: TGCGCCAGCAGCTGGACAGGGTCAGAGCAGTTCTTC. Its protein is CASSWTGSEQFF.

The rearrangement links TRBV19 to TRBJ2-7; no firm D call. The ends were cut back, 5 bases at V and 0 bases at J, with 8 bases in the middle. CDR3 size: 13 residues. Looked up from germline, CDR1 is LNHDA and CDR2 is SQIVND (reference sequence). CDR3 region: CASSSRHSYEQYF. The CDR3 DNA sequence: TGTGCCAGTAGTTCACGACACTCCTACGAGCAGTACTTC. Full variable domain (rest looked up from reference TRBV19 and TRBJ2-7): DGGITQSPKYLFRKEGQNVTLSCEQNLNHDAMYWYRQDPGQGLRLIYYSQIVNDFQKGDIAEGYSVSREKKESFPLTVTSAQKNPTAFYLCASSSRHSYEQYFGPGTRLTVT.

This chain uses TRBV5-8 with TRBJ1-1; 7 nucleotides align to TRBD1. V was clipped by 3 bases and J by 1 base; unmatched bases: 12. This CDR3 comprises 17 residues. The germline CDR1 and CDR2 sequences are SGHTS and YDEGEE. The CDR3 protein is CASSSQDRLDSNTEAFF. As DNA, the CDR3 is TGTGCCAGCAGCTCCCAGGACAGGCTCGATTCGAACACTGAAGCTTTCTTT.

The chain recombines TRBV5-4 with TRBJ2-1, with 10 bases matching TRBD2. Trimming cost V 7 bases and J 10 bases; bases outside gene matches: 17. The CDR3 is 16 residues long. Germline V lookup: CDR1 SGHNT, CDR2 YYREEE (reference sequence). Here the CDR3 reads CASLLWGTSVANEQFF. DNA for the CDR3: TGTGCCAGCCTTTTGTGGGGGACTAGCGTGGCAAACGAGCAGTTCTTC.

The chain is built from TRBV5-1 and TRBJ1-2; 8 nucleotides align to TRBD1. V was clipped by 3 bases and J by 8 bases; unmatched bases: 6. CDR3 size: 13 residues. The germline CDR1 and CDR2 sequences are SGHRS and YFSETQ. The CDR3: CASSWTGYPGYTF. The CDR3 region has the DNA TGCGCCAGCAGCTGGACAGGGTACCCCGGCTACACCTTC.

The chain links TRBV28 to TRBJ1-1; possible D gene TRBD1, 5 bases. Trimming cost V 5 bases and J 4 bases, with 29 bases left between them. Germline CDR1 is MDHEN and CDR2 is SYDVKM. CDR3 size: 19 residues. The CDR3: CASSPLGRGSGTLGTEAFF. The CDR3 DNA sequence: TGTGCCAGCAGTCCCCTGGGGCGGGGTTCTGGAACGTTGGGCACTGAAGCTTTCTTT. Complete variable domain (other parts from reference TRBV28 and TRBJ1-1): DVKVTQSSRYLVKRTGEKVFLECVQDMDHENMFWYRQDPGLGLRLIYFSYDVKMKEKGDIPEGYSVSREKKERFSLILESASTNQTSMYLCASSPLGRGSGTLGTEAFFGQGTRLTVV.

V and J are TRBV13 and TRBJ2-7; TRBD2 matches 9 bases. The CDR3 runs 15 residues. Unmatched junction bases numbered 5, after V lost 5 bases and J lost 0 bases. The germline CDR1 and CDR2 sequences are PRHDT and FYEKMQ (reference sequence). CDR3 sequence reads: CASSGSSGGSYEQYF. DNA of the CDR3: TGTGCCAGCAGCGGGAGTAGCGGGGGCTCCTACGAGCAGTACTTC.

The chain recombines TRBV27 with TRBJ1-2; the D gene is possibly TRBD1 (5 bases). Per the germline V gene, CDR1 is MNHEY and CDR2 is SMNVEV (reference sequence). The length of the CDR3 is 15 residues. V was cut by 5 bases and J by 4 bases, with 17 bases left in between. The CDR3 coding sequence is TGTGCCAGCAGTCCCCGGGACGGAGGATTCTATGGCTACACCTTC. Protein: CASSPRDGGFYGYTF.

The chain combines TRBV6-1 with TRBJ1-1, with 9 bases aligning to TRBD1. The germline V gene has CDR1 MNHNS and CDR2 SASEGT. With 3 bases clipped from V and 2 bases from J, the junction kept 4 bases outside the gene matches. CDR3 length equals 15 residues. Here the CDR3 reads CASSDRQGVNTEAFF. DNA of the CDR3: TGTGCCAGCAGTGATAGACAGGGGGTAAACACTGAAGCTTTCTTT.

The rearrangement joins TRBV27 to TRBJ2-7; D perhaps matches TRBD2 (7 bases). Germline assignment: CDR1 MNHEY and CDR2 SMNVEV (reference sequence). The V and J ends lost 8 bases and 9 bases respectively, with 23 bases between them. The CDR3 runs 14 residues. CDR3 bases: TGTGCCAGCGGCCTTGGGGGGGGCCCCCTCGGGCAGTACTTC. Translated, it gives CASGLGGGPLGQYF.

CDR3 bases: TGTGCCAGCAGTTATTGGAGGGGTACTGAAGCTTTCTTT. It translates to CASSYWRGTEAFF. This chain links TRBV6-5 with TRBJ1-1, with a possible D match to TRBD1 (5 bases). Germline V gene lookup returns CDR1 MNHEY and CDR2 SVGAGI. This CDR3 comprises 13 residues. Deletions cut 3 bases from V and 5 bases from J, with 10 bases between.

The chain recombines TRBV19 with TRBJ2-7; 7 nucleotides agree with TRBD1. The CDR3 runs to 16 residues. Trimming took 8 bases from V and 5 from J; bases not matched to a gene: 18. CDR1 and CDR2 from the germline V gene are LNHDA and SQIVND (reference sequence). The DNA of the CDR3 is TGTGCCAGTGGACCGTTCGGCAGGGGGAAAGGAGACGAGCAGTACTTC. Protein product: CASGPFGRGKGDEQYF.

The gene calls are TRBV5-1 and TRBJ1-4; TRBD1 matches 7 bases. CDR1 is SGHRS and CDR2 is YFSETQ in the germline V gene. The CDR3 extends over 15 amino acids. Germline trimming cut 0 bases from V and 8 bases from J; bases unmatched to any gene: 7. The CDR3 is CASSLEGGLLEKLFF. In DNA form, the CDR3 reads TGCGCCAGCAGCTTGGAAGGGGGCTTACTGGAAAAACTGTTTTTT.

This clone was seen more than once but under ten times. This sample also contains other DNA sequences that code for the same CDR3. This chain links TRBV9 with TRBJ1-5; D perhaps matches TRBD1 (6 bases). Trimming left V 3 bases short and J 4 bases short, with 8 bases between. Per germline, CDR1 SGDLS and CDR2 YYNGEE. This CDR3 is built from 13 residues. The CDR3 protein is CASSGTGNQPQHF. CDR3 DNA sequence: TGTGCCAGCAGCGGAACAGGGAATCAGCCCCAGCATTTT.

The chain combines TRBV15 with TRBJ1-1; D gene unclear. Germline V lookup: CDR1 LNHNV, CDR2 YYDKDF (reference sequence). This CDR3 is built from 15 residues. V was cut by 5 bases and J by 4 bases, with 17 bases left in between. CDR3 nucleotide sequence: TGTGCCACCAGCGCCGCTGAATTTCTGAGCACTGAAGCTTTCTTT. Protein: CATSAAEFLSTEAFF.